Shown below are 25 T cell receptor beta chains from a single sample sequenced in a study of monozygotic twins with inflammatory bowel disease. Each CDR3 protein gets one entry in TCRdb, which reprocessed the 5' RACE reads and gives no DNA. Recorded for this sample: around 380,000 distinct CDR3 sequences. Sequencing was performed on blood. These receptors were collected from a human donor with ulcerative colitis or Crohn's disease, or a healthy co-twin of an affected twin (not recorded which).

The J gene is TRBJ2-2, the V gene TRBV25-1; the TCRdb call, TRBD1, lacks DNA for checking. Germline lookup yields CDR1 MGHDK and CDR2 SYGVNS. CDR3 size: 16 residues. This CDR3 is CASRRDRGDGTGELFF.

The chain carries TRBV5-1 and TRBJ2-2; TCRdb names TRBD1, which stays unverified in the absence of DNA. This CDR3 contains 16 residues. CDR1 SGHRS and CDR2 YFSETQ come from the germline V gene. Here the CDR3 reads CASSLTGGSNTGELFF.

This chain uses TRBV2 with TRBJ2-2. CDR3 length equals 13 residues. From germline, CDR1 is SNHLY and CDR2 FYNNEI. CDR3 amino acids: CASSAIHTGELFF. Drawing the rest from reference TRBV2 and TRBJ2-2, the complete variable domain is EPEVTQTPSHQVTQMGQEVILRCVPISNHLYFYWYRQILGQKVEFLVSFYNNEISEKSEIFDDQFSVERPDGSNFTLKIRSTKLEDSAMYFCASSAIHTGELFFGEGSRLTVL.

The CDR3 region is CASSPPRGPQHF. The chain employs TRBV28 and TRBJ1-5; TCRdb indicates TRBD1, and absent DNA this call remains unverified. The CDR3 consists of 12 residues. Germline V gene data show CDR1 as MDHEN and CDR2 as SYDVKM.

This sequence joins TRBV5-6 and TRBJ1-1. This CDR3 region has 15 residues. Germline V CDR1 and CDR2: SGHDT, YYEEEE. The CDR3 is CASSFNIDPSKEAFF. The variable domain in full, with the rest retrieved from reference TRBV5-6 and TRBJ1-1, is DAGVTQSPTHLIKTRGQQVTLRCSPKSGHDTVSWYQQALGQGPQFIFQYYEEEERQRGNFPDRFSGHQFPNYSSELNVNALLLGDSALYLCASSFNIDPSKEAFFGQGTRLTVV.

The CDR3 sequence is CASSTRYRDQSRETQYF. The chain joins TRBV11-2 to TRBJ2-5; TCRdb lists TRBD1, though no DNA is available to test this call. This CDR3 has 17 residues. The germline V gene encodes CDR1 SGHAT and CDR2 FQNNGV.

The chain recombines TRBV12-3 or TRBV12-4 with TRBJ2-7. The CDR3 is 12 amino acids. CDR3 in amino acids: CASSLYGEEQYF.

The CDR3 sequence is CASSYYQGETQYF. The gene calls are TRBV6-5 and TRBJ2-5; TCRdb gives TRBD1 as the D gene, but with no DNA this cannot be confirmed. Germline CDR1 and CDR2: MNHEY and SVGAGI. CDR3 size: 13 residues.

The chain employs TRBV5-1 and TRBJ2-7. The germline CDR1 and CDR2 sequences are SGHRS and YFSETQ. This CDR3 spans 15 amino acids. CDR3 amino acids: CASSPRTGLLYEQYF.

CDR3 in amino acids: CSARDPGANARQFF. The chain joins TRBV20-1 to TRBJ2-1. Germline CDR1 and CDR2: DFQATT and SNEGSKA (reference sequence). This CDR3 contains 14 residues.

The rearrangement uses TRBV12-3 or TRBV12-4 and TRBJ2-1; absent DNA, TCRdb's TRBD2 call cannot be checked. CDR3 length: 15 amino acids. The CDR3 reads CASTMRGGPLNEQFF.

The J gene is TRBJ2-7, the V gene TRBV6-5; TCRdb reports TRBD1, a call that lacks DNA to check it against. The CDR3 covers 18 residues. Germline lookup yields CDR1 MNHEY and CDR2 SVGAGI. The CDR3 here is CASSYSRSGGSFSYEQYF.

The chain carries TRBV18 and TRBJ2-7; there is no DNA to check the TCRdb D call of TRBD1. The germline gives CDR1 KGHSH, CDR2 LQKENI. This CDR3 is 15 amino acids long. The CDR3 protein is CASSPSGGGSREQYF.

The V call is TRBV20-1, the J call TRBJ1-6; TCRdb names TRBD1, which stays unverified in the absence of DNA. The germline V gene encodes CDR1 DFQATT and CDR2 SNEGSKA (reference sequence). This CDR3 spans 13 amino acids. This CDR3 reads CSATTGANSPLHF.

CDR3 region: CASSRSGQRRFNQPQHF. The chain employs TRBV28 and TRBJ1-5; TCRdb designates TRBD1, a call that cannot be tested without DNA. CDR3 length: 17 amino acids. Germline lookup yields CDR1 MDHEN and CDR2 SYDVKM.

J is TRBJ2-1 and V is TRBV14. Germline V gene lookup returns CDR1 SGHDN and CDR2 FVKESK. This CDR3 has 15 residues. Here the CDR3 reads CASRPAGSSYNEQFF.

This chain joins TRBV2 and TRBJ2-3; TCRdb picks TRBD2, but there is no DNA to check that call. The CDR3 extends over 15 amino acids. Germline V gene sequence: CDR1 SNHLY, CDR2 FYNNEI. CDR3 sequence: CASNGDWESTDTQYF.

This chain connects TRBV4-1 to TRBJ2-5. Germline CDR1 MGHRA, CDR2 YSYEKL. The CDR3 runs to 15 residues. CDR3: CASSQDAHTKETQYF.

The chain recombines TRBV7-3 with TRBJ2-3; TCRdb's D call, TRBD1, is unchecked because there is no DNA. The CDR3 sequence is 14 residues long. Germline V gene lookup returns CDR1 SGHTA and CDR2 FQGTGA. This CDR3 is CASSLVGGGDTQYF.

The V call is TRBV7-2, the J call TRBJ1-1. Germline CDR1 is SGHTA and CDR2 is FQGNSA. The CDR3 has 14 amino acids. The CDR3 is CASSFKGGISEAFF.

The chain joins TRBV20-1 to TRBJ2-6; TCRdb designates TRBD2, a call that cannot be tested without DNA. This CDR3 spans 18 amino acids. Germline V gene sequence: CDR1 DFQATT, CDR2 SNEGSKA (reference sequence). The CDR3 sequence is CSASGSSGRRTGANVLTF.

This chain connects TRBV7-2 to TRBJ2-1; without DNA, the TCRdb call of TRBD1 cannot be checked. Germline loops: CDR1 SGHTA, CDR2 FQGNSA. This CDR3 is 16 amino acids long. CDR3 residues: CASSLAAAYPPYGQFF.

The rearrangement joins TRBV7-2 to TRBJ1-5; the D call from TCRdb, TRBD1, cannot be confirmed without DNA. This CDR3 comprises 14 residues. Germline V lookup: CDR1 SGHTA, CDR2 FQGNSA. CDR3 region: CASSLKTGNQPQHF.

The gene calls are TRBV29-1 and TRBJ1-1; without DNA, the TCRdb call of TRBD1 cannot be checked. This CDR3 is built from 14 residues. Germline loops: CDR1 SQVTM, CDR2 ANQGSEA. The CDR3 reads CSVARGGWDTEAFF.

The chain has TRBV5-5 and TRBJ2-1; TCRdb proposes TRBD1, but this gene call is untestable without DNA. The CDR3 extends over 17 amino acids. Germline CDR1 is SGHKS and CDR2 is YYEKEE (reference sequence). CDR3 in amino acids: CASSFVITGRGVYEQFF.